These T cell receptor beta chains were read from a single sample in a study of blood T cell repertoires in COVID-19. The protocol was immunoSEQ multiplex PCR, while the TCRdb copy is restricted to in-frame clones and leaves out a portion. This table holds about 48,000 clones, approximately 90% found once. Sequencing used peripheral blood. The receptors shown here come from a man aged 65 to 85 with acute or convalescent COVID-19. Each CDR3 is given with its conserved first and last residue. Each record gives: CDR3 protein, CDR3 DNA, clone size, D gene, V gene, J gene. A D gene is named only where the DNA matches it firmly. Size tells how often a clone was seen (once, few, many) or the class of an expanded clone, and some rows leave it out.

CDR3: CATSSPSGTRSSYNSPLHF
DNA: TGTGCCACCAGCTCACCTTCCGGGACAAGGAGCTCCTATAATTCACCCCTCCACTTT
size: .
D: .
V: TRBV15
J: TRBJ1-6

CDR3: CASSLTGRNTGELFF
DNA: TGTGCCAGCAGCTTGACAGGGCGAAACACCGGGGAGCTGTTTTTT
size: .
D: TRBD1
V: TRBV7-9
J: TRBJ2-2

CDR3: CASSQNPQDDTEAFF
DNA: TGTGCCAGCAGCCAGAACCCACAGGACGACACTGAAGCTTTCTTT
size: .
D: .
V: TRBV3-1/TRBV3-2
J: TRBJ1-1

CDR3: CASSLGGSNEQFF
DNA: TGTGCCAGCAGCTTAGGGGGGAGCAATGAGCAGTTCTTC
size: .
D: .
V: TRBV7-3
J: TRBJ2-1

CDR3: CASSLISGVKDTQYF
DNA: TGCGCCAGCAGCTTGATTAGCGGGGTTAAAGATACGCAGTATTTT
size: .
D: TRBD2
V: TRBV5-1
J: TRBJ2-3

CDR3: CAIRGDRRDEKLFF
DNA: TGTGCCATCAGGGGGGACAGGAGGGATGAAAAACTGTTTTTT
size: once
D: TRBD1
V: TRBV10-3
J: TRBJ1-4

CDR3: CASELTSGRRADTQYF
DNA: TGTGCCAGCGAATTGACTAGCGGGCGTCGAGCAGATACGCAGTATTTT
size: .
D: TRBD2
V: TRBV5-6
J: TRBJ2-3

CDR3: CAISESTGFTESFF
DNA: TGTGCCATCAGTGAGTCGACAGGGTTCACTGAATCTTTCTTT
size: .
D: TRBD1
V: TRBV10-3
J: TRBJ1-1

CDR3: CASSFSAGGPDNEQFF
DNA: TGTGCCAGCAGCTTTTCAGCGGGGGGGCCGGACAATGAGCAGTTCTTC
size: .
D: TRBD2
V: TRBV7-8
J: TRBJ2-1

CDR3: CASSLRRVGANIQYF
DNA: TGTGCCAGCAGCTTACGTAGGGTGGGGGCGAACATTCAGTACTTC
size: .
D: .
V: TRBV7-2
J: TRBJ2-4

CDR3: CASSMEGGGGQPQHF
DNA: TGTGCCAGTAGTATGGAGGGGGGAGGGGGTCAGCCCCAGCATTTT
size: .
D: .
V: TRBV19
J: TRBJ1-5

CDR3: CASSPQRRDTQYF
DNA: TGTGCCAGCAGCCCCCAGAGGCGCGATACGCAGTATTTT
size: .
D: .
V: TRBV4-2
J: TRBJ2-3

CDR3: CASSFEGSVTEAFF
DNA: TGTGCCAGCAGTTTTGAGGGCAGCGTCACTGAAGCTTTCTTT
size: .
D: .
V: TRBV2
J: TRBJ1-1

CDR3: CASSLTGEDNSPLHF
DNA: TGTGCCAGCAGCTTAACAGGGGAGGATAATTCACCCCTCCACTTT
size: once
D: TRBD1
V: TRBV5-5
J: TRBJ1-6

CDR3: CASSFRQGTGGYTF
DNA: TGCGCCAGCAGCTTCCGACAGGGGACTGGGGGCTACACCTTC
size: .
D: TRBD1
V: TRBV5-1
J: TRBJ1-2

CDR3: CASSLSLRTSGGVGEQYF
DNA: TGCGCCAGCAGCTTGTCTCTCCGGACTAGCGGGGGAGTGGGGGAGCAGTACTTC
size: .
D: TRBD2
V: TRBV5-1
J: TRBJ2-7

CDR3: CASSSDNYNEQFF
DNA: TGTGCCAGCAGCTCGGACAACTACAATGAGCAGTTCTTC
size: once
D: .
V: TRBV7-3
J: TRBJ2-1

CDR3: CASARGRIDTQYF
DNA: TGTGCCAGCGCAAGGGGGCGCATAGATACGCAGTATTTT
size: .
D: TRBD1
V: TRBV19
J: TRBJ2-3

CDR3: CSVAHRGSSYEQYF
DNA: TGCAGCGTTGCACACAGGGGTAGCTCCTACGAGCAGTACTTC
size: .
D: TRBD1
V: TRBV29-1
J: TRBJ2-7